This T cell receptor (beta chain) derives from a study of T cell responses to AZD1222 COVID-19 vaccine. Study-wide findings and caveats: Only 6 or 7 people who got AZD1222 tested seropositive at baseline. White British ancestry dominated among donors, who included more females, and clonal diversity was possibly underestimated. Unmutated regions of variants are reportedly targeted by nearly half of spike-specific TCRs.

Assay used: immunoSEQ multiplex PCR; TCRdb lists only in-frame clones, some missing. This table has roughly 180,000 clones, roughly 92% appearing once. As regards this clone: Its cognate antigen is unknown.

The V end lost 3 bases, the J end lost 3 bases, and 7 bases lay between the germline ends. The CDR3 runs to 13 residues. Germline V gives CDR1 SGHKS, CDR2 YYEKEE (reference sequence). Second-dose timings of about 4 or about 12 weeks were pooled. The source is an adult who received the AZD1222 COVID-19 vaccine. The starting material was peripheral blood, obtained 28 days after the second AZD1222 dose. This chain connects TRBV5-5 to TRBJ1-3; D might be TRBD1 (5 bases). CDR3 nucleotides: TGTGCCAGCAGCTCCAGGGTTGGAAACACCATATATTTT. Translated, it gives CASSSRVGNTIYF.